Below are 26 T cell receptor beta chains sequenced from a single sample in a study of blood T cells in healthy people across ages. Sample-barcoded 5' priming and a J-beta primer mix drove a second PCR of about 6 to 12 cycles. TCRdb re-called the 5' RACE reads with MiXCR, one entry per CDR3 protein. This table holds more than 1,400,000 distinct CDR3 sequences, 42% found once. Sample: blood. These TCRs come from a woman between 18 and 29 years old in good health.

The J gene is TRBJ1-1, the V gene TRBV12-3 or TRBV12-4, with D unclear. The CDR3 has 15 amino acids. V lost 5 bases and J 3 bases, leaving 16 bases between the germline ends. The CDR3 nucleotides are TGTGCCAGCAGTCCAGGCTGGACGGGCGACACTGAAGCTTTCTTT. It encodes CASSPGWTGDTEAFF.

The genes are TRBV7-8 and TRBJ2-4; D is perhaps TRBD1 or TRBD2 (5 bases each). The better agreement between TRBJ2-7 and the DNA end casts doubt on the J call. The CDR3 is 15 amino acids. Germline CDR1 is SGHVS and CDR2 is FQNEAQ. CDR3 DNA sequence: TGTGCCAGCAGCTTAGAGGCCAGGGAGAGGTACGAGCAGTACTTC. It yields the protein CASSLEARERYEQYF.

In its sample, this clonotype was seen many times. The rearrangement joins TRBV5-1 to TRBJ2-1; D is perhaps TRBD1 or TRBD2 (5 bases each). Germline loops: CDR1 SGHRS, CDR2 YFSETQ. V lost 1 base, J lost 1 base, and 12 bases lay in between. This CDR3 contains 16 residues. CDR3 loop: CASSLSPGSSYNEQFF. Here the CDR3 DNA reads TGCGCCAGCAGCTTGTCCCCAGGGAGTTCCTACAATGAGCAGTTCTTC.

This clonotype has only a few counts. The chain carries TRBV10-3 and TRBJ1-2; no firm D call. Trimming cost V 1 base and J 8 bases, with 14 bases left between them. Germline V gene data show CDR1 as ENHRY and CDR2 as SYGVKD. The CDR3 has 14 residues. The CDR3: CAISELEEFWGYTF. CDR3 in DNA: TGTGCCATCAGTGAGTTGGAGGAGTTCTGGGGCTACACCTTC.

The chain employs TRBV11-3 and TRBJ2-4, with 7 positions matching TRBD2. The J call is doubtful: the DNA matches TRBJ2-5 better. CDR1 and CDR2 from the germline V gene are SGHNT and YENEEA. There are 16 residues in the CDR3. This CDR3 is CASSLSPRDYKETQYF. CDR3 nucleotide sequence: TGTGCCAGCAGCTTATCCCCACGGGACTATAAAGAGACCCAGTACTTC.

This clonotype was counted only a few times. The chain uses TRBV20-1 and TRBJ1-4, with a tentative D call TRBD1 (5 bases). The CDR3 covers 12 residues. Germline assignment: CDR1 DFQATT and CDR2 SNEGSKA (reference sequence). The V end lost 7 bases, the J end lost 7 bases, and 13 bases lay between the germline ends. CDR3 residues: CSVIGGGEKLFF. The CDR3 DNA reads TGCAGTGTCATCGGGGGGGGTGAAAAACTGTTTTTT.

This chain joins TRBV20-1 and TRBJ1-2, with D unclear. CDR3 length equals 14 residues. Germline-derived CDR1 and CDR2 are DFQATT and SNEGSKA (reference sequence). Trimming cost V 1 base and J 7 bases, with 16 bases left between them. The chain's CDR3 is CSARVPLLGFGYTF. Written as DNA, the CDR3 is TGCAGTGCTAGAGTCCCCCTTTTGGGGTTTGGCTACACCTTC.

The V call is TRBV28, the J call TRBJ1-4; D gene ambiguous. Germline V gene lookup returns CDR1 MDHEN and CDR2 SYDVKM. V was trimmed by 7 bases and J by 8 bases, leaving 17 bases between them. This CDR3 is built from 14 residues. The CDR3 sequence is CASTSGPNNEKLFF. The DNA of the CDR3 is TGTGCCAGCACCTCGGGCCCCAATAACGAAAAACTGTTTTTT.

J is TRBJ2-2 and V is TRBV27; 10 bases line up with TRBD2. CDR3 size: 14 residues. CDR1 and CDR2 (germline): MNHEY, SMNVEV (reference sequence). V shed 7 bases and J 6 bases; nucleotides not matched to a gene: 5. CDR3 sequence reads: CASTASGSSGELFF. The CDR3, as DNA: TGTGCCAGCACCGCTAGCGGGAGTTCCGGGGAGCTGTTTTTT.

In regard to this clonotype: This could be a read error, since a much larger clone is one nucleotide away. The chain links TRBV27 to TRBJ2-5; D not resolved. V was shortened by 6 bases and J by 4 bases, with 15 bases between the two germline ends. Per germline, CDR1 MNHEY and CDR2 SMNVEV (reference sequence). This CDR3 has 14 residues. CDR3 sequence: CASRSANIGETQYF. CDR3 coding DNA: TGTGCCAGCAGGTCCGCTAATATAGGAGAGACCCAGTACTTC.

This clonotype was picked up a small number of times. Relative to the germline gene, one junction end is altered; a read error may explain this. This sequence joins TRBV12-3 or TRBV12-4 and TRBJ1-4, with a weak D call TRBD1 (5 bases). The CDR3 extends over 14 amino acids. CDR3 nucleotide sequence: TGTGCCAGCTGTTTTCGGGACACTAATGAAAAACTGTTTTTT. Amino acids: CASCFRDTNEKLFF.

The chain combines TRBV4-1 with TRBJ2-1; 8 nucleotides line up with TRBD2. Losses at the gene ends were 0 bases for V and 6 bases for J; bases not matched to a gene: 7. In germline, CDR1 is MGHRA, CDR2 YSYEKL. The CDR3 extends over 16 amino acids. CDR3 bases: TGCGCCAGCAGCCAAGATATAGCGGGGCGAACCAATGAGCAGTTCTTC. This codes for CASSQDIAGRTNEQFF.

This clonotype was recorded a few times. The J gene is TRBJ2-3, the V gene TRBV27; D is perhaps TRBD1 (6 bases). Germline CDR1 reads MNHEY; CDR2 reads SMNVEV (reference sequence). Trimming removed 5 bases at V and 2 bases at J, with 17 bases between. The CDR3 length is 16 residues. The CDR3 DNA reads as TGTGCCAGCAGTGGCCCCGGGCAGGGGCTCACAGATACGCAGTATTTT. It encodes CASSGPGQGLTDTQYF.

The chain carries TRBV12-3 or TRBV12-4 and TRBJ2-3; 11 bases are a match to TRBD2. This CDR3 spans 16 amino acids. V lost 4 bases to trimming and J lost 6 bases; unmatched junction nucleotides: 9. The CDR3 nucleotides are TGTGCCAGCAGTTCCCTCACTAGCGGGGGATCCGATACGCAGTATTTT. Residues: CASSSLTSGGSDTQYF.

V usage is TRBV12-3 or TRBV12-4 and J usage is TRBJ2-7; D may match TRBD1 or TRBD2 (5 bases each). The CDR3 is 13 residues long. V was pared by 8 bases and J by 4 bases, with 15 bases between. The DNA for the CDR3 is TGTGCCAGCGCTGGGGCGGGCTTATACGAGCAGTACTTC. Translating gives CASAGAGLYEQYF.

This clonotype was detected a few times. A read error may be the cause here, since a much bigger clone is one base away. The chain joins TRBV24-1 to TRBJ2-5; TRBD2 matches at 8 bases. The CDR3 has 15 residues. Germline-derived CDR1 and CDR2 are KGHDR and SFDVKD. V lost 5 bases to trimming and J lost 11 bases; unmatched junction nucleotides: 15. The CDR3 reads CATSGEAGEGNEQYF. The CDR3 DNA sequence: TGTGCCACCAGTGGGGAAGCGGGAGAAGGCAATGAGCAGTACTTC.

The sample holds many counts of this clonotype. This chain joins TRBV4-1 and TRBJ2-1; 10 nucleotides align to TRBD2. Germline CDR1 reads MGHRA; CDR2 reads YSYEKL. Losses at the gene ends were 1 base for V and 4 bases for J; bases not matched to a gene: 1. The CDR3 has 15 amino acids. CDR3 sequence: CASSQGTSGYNEQFF. The CDR3 nucleotides are TGCGCCAGCAGCCAAGGGACTAGCGGTTACAATGAGCAGTTCTTC.

The J gene is TRBJ2-3, the V gene TRBV6-2 or TRBV6-3; maybe TRBD2 (7 bases). V was shortened by 2 bases and J by 4 bases, with 22 bases between the two germline ends. CDR1 and CDR2 from the germline V gene are MNHEY and SVGEGT. This CDR3 comprises 18 residues. This CDR3 is CASSYPRRNGGPPDTQYF. CDR3 nucleotides: TGTGCCAGCAGTTACCCCCGTCGGAACGGGGGGCCTCCAGATACGCAGTATTTT.

This clonotype showed up just a few times. This sequence joins TRBV10-3 and TRBJ2-3, with 7 bases identical to TRBD2. The CDR3 totals 14 residues. V was pared by 6 bases and J by 4 bases, with 7 bases of the junction left unmatched. Per germline, CDR1 ENHRY and CDR2 SYGVKD. CDR3 coding DNA: TGTGCCATCAGCCGGGCGGGGGTGGCAGATACGCAGTATTTT. Protein: CAISRAGVADTQYF.

J is TRBJ2-4 and V is TRBV21-1; the table's D call of TRBD1 was not tested on the DNA. TRBV21-1 counts as a pseudogene. The CDR3 contains 15 residues. CDR3 protein: CASSKTGTAKNIQYF. The CDR3 DNA reads TGTGCCAGCAGTAAGACAGGGACGGCCAAAAACATTCAGTACTTC.

The V call is TRBV20-1, the J call TRBJ2-5; D is perhaps TRBD1 (6 bases). The DNA end is a closer match to TRBJ2-7, so the J assignment may be wrong. Germline loops: CDR1 DFQATT, CDR2 SNEGSKA (reference sequence). The length of the CDR3 is 20 residues. This chain's CDR3 is CSARIFSVADRKVPTYEQYF. As DNA, the CDR3 is TGCAGTGCTAGAATATTCTCAGTTGCGGACAGAAAGGTTCCTACCTACGAGCAGTACTTC.

This clonotype was detected a few times. V and J are TRBV4-1 and TRBJ2-7, with 9 bases identical to TRBD2. Germline CDR1 reads MGHRA; CDR2 reads YSYEKL. The CDR3 totals 16 residues. The ends lost 1 base at V and 4 bases at J; junction bases unmatched: 8. CDR3 sequence reads: CASSQVGGRAFYEQYF. The CDR3 bases are TGCGCCAGCAGCCAAGTGGGCGGGAGGGCCTTTTACGAGCAGTACTTC.

The V and J genes are TRBV20-1 and TRBJ2-7, with 12 nucleotides matching TRBD2. This CDR3 is 15 amino acids long. CDR1 and CDR2 from the germline V gene are DFQATT and SNEGSKA (reference sequence). Trimming cost V 5 bases and J 7 bases; bases outside gene matches: 12. CDR3 sequence reads: CSAGRTSGINNEQYF. The DNA for the CDR3 is TGCAGTGCTGGTCGGACTAGCGGGATCAACAATGAGCAGTACTTC.

Notes on this clonotype: This clone may be a read error of a much larger clone one base away. The J gene is TRBJ2-5, the V gene TRBV20-1; D is perhaps TRBD1 (7 bases). The DNA end lines up better with TRBJ2-1; the J call may be wrong. Germline CDR1 reads DFQATT; CDR2 reads SNEGSKA (reference sequence). The CDR3 covers 14 residues. CDR3 DNA: TGCAGTGCTAGTACGACAGGGACTCAAGAGACCCAGTTCTTC. This translates into CSASTTGTQETQFF.

This clonotype has a handful of counts. V usage is TRBV18 and J usage is TRBJ2-1; 8 bases match TRBD1. This CDR3 has 14 residues. J gave up 6 bases and V 5 bases, and 6 bases lay outside the gene matches. CDR1 KGHSH and CDR2 LQKENI come from the germline V gene. CDR3 coding DNA: TGTGCCAGCTCAATGGGACAGGTCTCCAATGAGCAGTTCTTC. This gives the protein CASSMGQVSNEQFF. The complete variable domain, with remaining parts taken from reference TRBV18 and TRBJ2-1, reads NAGVMQNPRHLVRRRGQEARLRCSPMKGHSHVYWYRQLPEEGLKFMVYLQKENIIDESGMPKERFSAEFPKEGPSILRIQQVVRGDSAAYFCASSMGQVSNEQFFGPGTRLTVL.

The gene calls are TRBV27 and TRBJ2-7; D ambiguous. Per germline, CDR1 MNHEY and CDR2 SMNVEV (reference sequence). This CDR3 spans 17 amino acids. V lost 4 bases, J lost 1 base, and 20 bases lay in between. CDR3 amino acids: CASSSGWGKELSYEQYF. The CDR3 DNA is TGTGCCAGCAGTTCTGGGTGGGGTAAAGAACTTTCCTACGAGCAGTACTTC.